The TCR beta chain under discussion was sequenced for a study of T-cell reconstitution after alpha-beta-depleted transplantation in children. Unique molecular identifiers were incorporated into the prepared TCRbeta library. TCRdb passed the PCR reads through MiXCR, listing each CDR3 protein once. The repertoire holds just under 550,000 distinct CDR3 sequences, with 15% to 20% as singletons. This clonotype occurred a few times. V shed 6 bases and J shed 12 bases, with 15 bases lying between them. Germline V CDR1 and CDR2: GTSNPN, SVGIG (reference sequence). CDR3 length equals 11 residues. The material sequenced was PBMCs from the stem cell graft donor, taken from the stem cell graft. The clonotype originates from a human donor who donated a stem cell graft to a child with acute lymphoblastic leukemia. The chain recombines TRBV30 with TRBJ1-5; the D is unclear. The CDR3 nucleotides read TGTGCCTGTTGCGGCCTTAAGGTCCAGCATTTT. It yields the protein CACCGLKVQHF.